This T cell receptor (beta chain) was obtained from a study of blood T cell dynamics during melanoma immunotherapy. A fixed DNA input of about 350 ng was used per bulk PBMC sample. The data were produced by immunoSEQ multiplex PCR, yet TCRdb's version contains in-frame clones alone and is incomplete. The table lists 15,000 to 20,000 clones, approximately 90% of them singletons. The length of the CDR3 is 16 residues. The junction had 12 bases not matched to a gene; V was cut back by 4 bases and J by 7 bases. Germline V gene sequence: CDR1 SGHRS, CDR2 YFSETQ. Indicated time point: pre-treatment baseline. Samples come from before therapy and from week 3 after the first blockade cycle.

This sequence joins TRBV5-1 and TRBJ2-7; TRBD1 agrees at 12 bases. This TCR was sampled from a human donor with melanoma. The sequencing used blood, collected from a patient treated with checkpoint blockade. CDR3 protein: CASSLQGQGARREQYF. For the CDR3, the DNA is TGCGCCAGCAGCCTACAGGGACAGGGGGCGCGTCGGGAGCAGTACTTC.